This T cell receptor beta chain stems from a study of blood T cell repertoires in COVID-19. About the study: Specimens from acute and convalescent COVID-19 originated in the United States, Italy and Spain. Nucleic acid was either cDNA or gDNA, and it came from T cells, B-cell-depleted T cells, or PBMCs.

The CDR3 runs 15 residues. V was clipped by 4 bases and J by 0 bases, with 11 bases between them. Germline CDR1 SGHRS, CDR2 YFSETQ. In the authors' methods: Estimates of nucleated cell counts were drawn from the amplification of reference gene primers. Measured with immunoSEQ multiplex PCR; TCRdb has only the in-frame clones, and not every one. That table supplies the V and J calls and clone size; D and trimming were determined from the DNA. The sample shows about 160,000 clones, roughly 82% of them seen only once. The chain uses TRBV5-1 and TRBJ1-3, with a weak D call TRBD1 (6 bases). This clonotype was obtained from a man aged 70-80 years with acute or convalescent COVID-19. Material for sequencing was peripheral blood. DNA of the CDR3: TGCGCCAGCAGCGCCACAGGGCGCTCTGGAAACACCATATATTTT. Its protein is CASSATGRSGNTIYF.